The clone carrying this T cell receptor beta chain was picked up a small number of times. Its cognate antigen is unknown. The junction had 18 bases not matched to a gene; V was cut back by 10 bases and J by 6 bases. Germline V gene sequence: CDR1 WSHSY, CDR2 SAAADI. CDR3 length equals 16 residues. The sample belongs to a study of blood T cells in healthy people across ages. For the second PCR, which ran for roughly 7 to 11 cycles, a sample-barcoded 5' primer and a J-beta primer mix were used. TCRdb recomputed calls from the 5' RACE reads with MiXCR, one row per CDR3 protein. Among 1.6 million or so distinct CDR3 sequences listed, around 36% were seen once. Study-wide points: It was held that diversity estimates obtained from one million T cells represented underestimates.

The sequence was collected from a woman in her 30s in good health. Sample: blood. The J gene is TRBJ2-3, the V gene TRBV10-2, with 8 bases aligning to TRBD2. CDR3 nucleotide sequence: TGCGCCACGTCGGGAATAGCGGGACCCTCGGGGGATACGCAGTATTTT. This translates into CATSGIAGPSGDTQYF.